This T cell receptor (beta chain) was documented in a study of blood T cell repertoires in COVID-19. The wider study: Researchers got acute and convalescent COVID-19 samples from the United States, Italy and Spain. In each case, the material was cDNA or gDNA derived from T cells, B-cell-depleted T cells, or PBMCs.

CDR1 and CDR2 from the germline V gene are MNHEY and SMNVEV (reference sequence). Trimming shortened V by 6 bases and J by 7 bases, and 13 bases separated the two germline ends. CDR3 length: 14 amino acids. The authors' processing: Amplification of reference gene primers provided the estimated nucleated cell counts. Generated by immunoSEQ multiplex PCR, the TCRdb table keeps only in-frame clones and is missing some. V, J and clone size derive from that table, while D and trimming were established from the DNA sequence. This repertoire shows fewer than 250,000 clones, roughly 82% found once; its top ten account for 4.7%.

This receptor was identified in a woman aged 70-85 years with acute or convalescent COVID-19. J is TRBJ1-6 and V is TRBV27; possible D gene TRBD1, 6 bases. Sequencing was carried out using peripheral blood. In DNA, the CDR3 is TGTGCCAGCAGCTCAGGGACACTGAATTCACCCCTCCACTTT. This encodes CASSSGTLNSPLHF.